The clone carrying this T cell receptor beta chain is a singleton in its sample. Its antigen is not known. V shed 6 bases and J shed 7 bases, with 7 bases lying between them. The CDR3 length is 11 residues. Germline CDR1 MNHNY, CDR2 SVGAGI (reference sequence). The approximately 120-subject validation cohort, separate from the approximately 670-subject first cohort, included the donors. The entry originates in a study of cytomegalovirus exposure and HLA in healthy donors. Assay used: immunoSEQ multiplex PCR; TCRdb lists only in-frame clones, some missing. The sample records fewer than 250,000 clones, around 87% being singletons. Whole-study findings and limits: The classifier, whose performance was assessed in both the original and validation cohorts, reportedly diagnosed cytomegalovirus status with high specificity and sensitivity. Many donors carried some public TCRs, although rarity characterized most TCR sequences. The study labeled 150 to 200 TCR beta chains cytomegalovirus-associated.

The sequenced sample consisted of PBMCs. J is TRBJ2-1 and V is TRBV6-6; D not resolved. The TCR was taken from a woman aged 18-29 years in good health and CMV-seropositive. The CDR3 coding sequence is TGTGCCAGCAGGAGAGGAAATGAGCAGTTCTTC. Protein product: CASRRGNEQFF.